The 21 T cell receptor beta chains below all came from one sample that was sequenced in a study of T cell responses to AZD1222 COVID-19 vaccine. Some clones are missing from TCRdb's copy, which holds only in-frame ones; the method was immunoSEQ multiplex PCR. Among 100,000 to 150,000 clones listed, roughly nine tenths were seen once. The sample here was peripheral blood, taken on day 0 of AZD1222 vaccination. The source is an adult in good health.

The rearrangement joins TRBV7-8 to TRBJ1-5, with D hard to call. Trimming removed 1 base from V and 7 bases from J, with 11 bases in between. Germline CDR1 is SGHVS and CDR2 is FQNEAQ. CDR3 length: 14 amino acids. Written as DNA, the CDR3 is TGTGCCAGCAGCTTAGGCTTGGGAAGCCAGCCCCAGCATTTT. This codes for CASSLGLGSQPQHF. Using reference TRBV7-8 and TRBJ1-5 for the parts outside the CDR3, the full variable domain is GAGVSQSPRYKVAKRGQDVALRCDPISGHVSLFWYQQALGQGPEFLTYFQNEAQLDKSGLPSDRFFAERPEGSVSTLKIQRTQQEDSAVYLCASSLGLGSQPQHFGDGTRLSIL.

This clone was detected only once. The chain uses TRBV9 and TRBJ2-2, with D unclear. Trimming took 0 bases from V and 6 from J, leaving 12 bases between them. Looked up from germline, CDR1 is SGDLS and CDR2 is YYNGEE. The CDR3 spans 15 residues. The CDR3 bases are TGTGCCAGCAGCGTAGCCTTCGGGTTTCCCGGGGAGCTGTTTTTT. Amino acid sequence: CASSVAFGFPGELFF. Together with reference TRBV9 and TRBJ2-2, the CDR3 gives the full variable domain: DSGVTQTPKHLITATGQRVTLRCSPRSGDLSVYWYQQSLDQGLQFLIQYYNGEERAKGNILERFSAQQFPDLHSELNLSSLELGDSALYFCASSVAFGFPGELFFGEGSRLTVL.

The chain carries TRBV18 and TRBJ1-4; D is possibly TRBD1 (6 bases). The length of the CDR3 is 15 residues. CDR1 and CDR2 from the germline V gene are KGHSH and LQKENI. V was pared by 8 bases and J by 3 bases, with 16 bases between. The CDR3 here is CASAQPGQPNEKLFF. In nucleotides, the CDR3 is TGTGCCAGCGCGCAACCGGGACAACCTAATGAAAAACTGTTTTTT.

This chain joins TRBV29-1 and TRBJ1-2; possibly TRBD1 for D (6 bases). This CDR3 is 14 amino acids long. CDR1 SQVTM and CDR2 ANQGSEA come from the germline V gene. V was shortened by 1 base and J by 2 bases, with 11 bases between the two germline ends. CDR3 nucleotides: TGCAGCGTTGAAGCAGGGGAAAAAAACTATGGCTACACCTTC. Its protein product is CSVEAGEKNYGYTF.

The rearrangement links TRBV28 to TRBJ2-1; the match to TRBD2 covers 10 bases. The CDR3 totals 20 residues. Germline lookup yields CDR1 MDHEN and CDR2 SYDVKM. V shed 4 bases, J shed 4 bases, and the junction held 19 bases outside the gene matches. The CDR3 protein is CASSSVGQASSGSLYNEQFF. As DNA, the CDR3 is TGTGCCAGCAGTTCGGTGGGACAGGCATCTAGCGGGAGCCTGTACAATGAGCAGTTCTTC.

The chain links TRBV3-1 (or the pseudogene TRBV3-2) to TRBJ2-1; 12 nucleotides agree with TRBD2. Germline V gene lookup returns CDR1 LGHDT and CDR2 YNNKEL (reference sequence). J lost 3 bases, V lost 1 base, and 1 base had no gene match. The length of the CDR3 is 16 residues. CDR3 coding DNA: TGTGCCAGCAGCCAAGGGACTAGCGGGATCTACAATGAGCAGTTCTTC. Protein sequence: CASSQGTSGIYNEQFF.

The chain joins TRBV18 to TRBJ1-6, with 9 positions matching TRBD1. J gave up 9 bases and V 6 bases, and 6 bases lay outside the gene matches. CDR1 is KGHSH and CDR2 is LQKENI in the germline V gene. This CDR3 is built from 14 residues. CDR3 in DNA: TGTGCCAGCTCTCCGGGACAGGGTCGTTCACCCCTCCACTTT. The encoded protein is CASSPGQGRSPLHF.

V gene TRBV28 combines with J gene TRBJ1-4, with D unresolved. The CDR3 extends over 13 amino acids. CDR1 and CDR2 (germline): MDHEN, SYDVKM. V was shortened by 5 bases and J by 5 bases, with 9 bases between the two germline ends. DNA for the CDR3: TGTGCCAGCAGTAGGGCGGGAAATGAAAAACTGTTTTTT. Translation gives CASSRAGNEKLFF. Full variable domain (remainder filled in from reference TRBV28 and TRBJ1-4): DVKVTQSSRYLVKRTGEKVFLECVQDMDHENMFWYRQDPGLGLRLIYFSYDVKMKEKGDIPEGYSVSREKKERFSLILESASTNQTSMYLCASSRAGNEKLFFGSGTQLSVL.

DNA of the CDR3: TGTGCCAGCAGTGAGGGGGGACAATCCTACGAGCAGTACTTC. Translation gives CASSEGGQSYEQYF. The rearrangement joins TRBV6-1 to TRBJ2-7; D possibly uses TRBD1 or TRBD2 (6 bases each). Trimming cost V 3 bases and J 1 base, with 10 bases left between them. The CDR3 contains 14 residues. Germline lookup yields CDR1 MNHNS and CDR2 SASEGT.

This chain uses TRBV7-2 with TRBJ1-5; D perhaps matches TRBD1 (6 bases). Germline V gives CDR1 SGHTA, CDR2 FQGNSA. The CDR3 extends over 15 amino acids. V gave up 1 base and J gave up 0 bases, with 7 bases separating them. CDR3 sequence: CASSLVGGSNQPQHF. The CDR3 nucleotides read TGTGCCAGCAGCTTAGTAGGGGGTAGCAATCAGCCCCAGCATTTT.

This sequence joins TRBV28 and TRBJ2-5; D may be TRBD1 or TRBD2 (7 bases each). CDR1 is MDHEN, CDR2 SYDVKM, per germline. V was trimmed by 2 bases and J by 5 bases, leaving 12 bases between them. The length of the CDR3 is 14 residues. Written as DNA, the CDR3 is TGTGCCAGCAGTTTAGCCAGGGGGGGGGAGACCCAGTACTTC. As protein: CASSLARGGETQYF.

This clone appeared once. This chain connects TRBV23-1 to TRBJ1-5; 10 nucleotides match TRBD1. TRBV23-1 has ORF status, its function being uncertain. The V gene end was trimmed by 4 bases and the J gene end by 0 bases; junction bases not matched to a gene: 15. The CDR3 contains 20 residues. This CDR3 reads CASSPILGQGSCFSNQPQHF. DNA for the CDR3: TGCGCCAGCAGTCCCATTCTGGGACAGGGGTCATGCTTTAGCAATCAGCCCCAGCATTTT.

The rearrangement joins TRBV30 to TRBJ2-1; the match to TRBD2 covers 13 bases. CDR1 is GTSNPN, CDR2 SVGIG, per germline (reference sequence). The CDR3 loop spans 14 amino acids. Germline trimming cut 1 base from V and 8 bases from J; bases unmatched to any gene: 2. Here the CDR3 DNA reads TGTGCCTGGAGTGAGGGACTAGCGGGATATGAGCAGTTCTTC. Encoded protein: CAWSEGLAGYEQFF.

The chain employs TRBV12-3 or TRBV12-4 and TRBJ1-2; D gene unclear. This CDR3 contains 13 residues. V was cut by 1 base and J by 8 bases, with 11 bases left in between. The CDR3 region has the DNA TGTGCCAGCAGTTTAGGGCTAGGGTCAGGCTACACCTTC. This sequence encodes CASSLGLGSGYTF.

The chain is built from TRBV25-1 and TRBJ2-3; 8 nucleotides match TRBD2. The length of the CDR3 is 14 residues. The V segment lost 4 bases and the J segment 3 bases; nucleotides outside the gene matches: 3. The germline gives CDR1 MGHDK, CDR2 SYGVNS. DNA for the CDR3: TGTGCCAGCAGTGCCAGCGGGAGTACAGATACGCAGTATTTT. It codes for CASSASGSTDTQYF.

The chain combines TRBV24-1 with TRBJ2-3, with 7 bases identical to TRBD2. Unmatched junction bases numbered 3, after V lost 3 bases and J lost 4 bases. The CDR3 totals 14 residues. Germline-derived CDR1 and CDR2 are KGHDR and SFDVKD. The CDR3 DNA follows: TGTGCCACCAGTGATAATCTAGCGGCAGATACGCAGTATTTT. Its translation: CATSDNLAADTQYF.

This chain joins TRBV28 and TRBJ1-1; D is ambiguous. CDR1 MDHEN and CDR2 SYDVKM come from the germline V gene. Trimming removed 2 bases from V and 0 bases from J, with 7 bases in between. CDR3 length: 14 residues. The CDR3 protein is CASSLRTVNTEAFF. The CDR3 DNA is TGTGCCAGCAGTTTAAGGACGGTGAACACTGAAGCTTTCTTT.

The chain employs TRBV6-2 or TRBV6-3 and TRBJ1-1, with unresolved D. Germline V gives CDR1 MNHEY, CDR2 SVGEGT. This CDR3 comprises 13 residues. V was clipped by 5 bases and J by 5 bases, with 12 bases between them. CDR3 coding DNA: TGTGCCAGCAGTCCCCCCAGCCGGACTGAAGCTTTCTTT. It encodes CASSPPSRTEAFF.

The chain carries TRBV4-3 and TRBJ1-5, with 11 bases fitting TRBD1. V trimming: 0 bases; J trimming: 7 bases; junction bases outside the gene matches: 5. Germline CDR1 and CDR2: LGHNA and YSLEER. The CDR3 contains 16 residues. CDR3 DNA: TGCGCCAGCAGCCAAGATCTAGGGACAGGGGGACAGCCCCAGCATTTT. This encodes CASSQDLGTGGQPQHF.

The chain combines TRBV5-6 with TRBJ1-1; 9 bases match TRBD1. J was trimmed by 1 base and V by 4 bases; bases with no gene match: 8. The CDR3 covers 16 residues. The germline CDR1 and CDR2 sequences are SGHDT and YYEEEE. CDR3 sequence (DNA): TGTGCCAGCAGCAGCAACAGGGGGCCAAGGAACACTGAAGCTTTCTTT. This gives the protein CASSSNRGPRNTEAFF.

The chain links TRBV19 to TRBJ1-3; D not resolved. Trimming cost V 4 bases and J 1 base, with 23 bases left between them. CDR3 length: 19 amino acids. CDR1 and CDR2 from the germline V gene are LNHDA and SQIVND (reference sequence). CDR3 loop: CASSTYEESIHPSGNTIYF. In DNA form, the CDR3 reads TGTGCCAGTAGTACATACGAGGAGTCGATTCATCCTTCTGGAAACACCATATATTTT.